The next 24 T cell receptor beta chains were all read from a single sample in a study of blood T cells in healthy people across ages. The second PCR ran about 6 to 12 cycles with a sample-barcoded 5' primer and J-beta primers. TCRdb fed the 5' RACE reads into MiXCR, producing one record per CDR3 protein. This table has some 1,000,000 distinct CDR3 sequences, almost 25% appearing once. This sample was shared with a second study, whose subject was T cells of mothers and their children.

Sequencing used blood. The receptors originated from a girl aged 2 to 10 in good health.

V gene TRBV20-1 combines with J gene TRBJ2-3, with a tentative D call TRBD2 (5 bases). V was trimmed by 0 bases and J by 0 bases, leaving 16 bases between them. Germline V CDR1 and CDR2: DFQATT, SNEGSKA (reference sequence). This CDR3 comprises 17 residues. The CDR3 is CSARDSPSTGSTDTQYF. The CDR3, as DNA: TGCAGTGCTAGAGATTCACCGAGTACGGGGAGCACAGATACGCAGTATTTT.

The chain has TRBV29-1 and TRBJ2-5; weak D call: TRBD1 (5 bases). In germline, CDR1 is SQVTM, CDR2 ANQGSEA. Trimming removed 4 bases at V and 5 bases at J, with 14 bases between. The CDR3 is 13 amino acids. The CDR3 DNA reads TGCAGCGTTGTCGGCAGGGAAGGGGAGACCCAGTACTTC. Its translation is CSVVGREGETQYF.

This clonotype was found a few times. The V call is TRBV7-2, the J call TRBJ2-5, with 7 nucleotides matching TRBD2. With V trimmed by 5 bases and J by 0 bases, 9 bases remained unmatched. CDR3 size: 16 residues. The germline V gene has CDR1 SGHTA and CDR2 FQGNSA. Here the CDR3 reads CASSALVAGYQETQYF. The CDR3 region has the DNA TGTGCCAGCAGCGCCTTGGTAGCGGGCTACCAAGAGACCCAGTACTTC.

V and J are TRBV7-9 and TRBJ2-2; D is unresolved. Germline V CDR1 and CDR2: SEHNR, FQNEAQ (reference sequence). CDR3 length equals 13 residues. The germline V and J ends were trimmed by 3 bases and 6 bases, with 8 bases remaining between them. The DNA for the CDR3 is TGTGCCAGCAGCTTTGACACCGCCGGGGAGCTGTTTTTT. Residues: CASSFDTAGELFF.

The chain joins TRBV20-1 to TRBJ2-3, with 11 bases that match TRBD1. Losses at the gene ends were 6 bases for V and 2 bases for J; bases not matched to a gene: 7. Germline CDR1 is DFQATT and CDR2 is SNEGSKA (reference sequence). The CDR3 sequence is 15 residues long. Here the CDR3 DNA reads TGCAGTGCCAGGGACAGGGGGTATATCACAGATACGCAGTATTTT. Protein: CSARDRGYITDTQYF.

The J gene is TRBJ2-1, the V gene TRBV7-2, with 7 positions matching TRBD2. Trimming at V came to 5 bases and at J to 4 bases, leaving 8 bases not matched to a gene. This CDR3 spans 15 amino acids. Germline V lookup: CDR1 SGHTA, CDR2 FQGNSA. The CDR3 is CASSIASGVYNEQFF. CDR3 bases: TGTGCCAGCAGCATTGCTAGCGGCGTTTACAATGAGCAGTTCTTC.

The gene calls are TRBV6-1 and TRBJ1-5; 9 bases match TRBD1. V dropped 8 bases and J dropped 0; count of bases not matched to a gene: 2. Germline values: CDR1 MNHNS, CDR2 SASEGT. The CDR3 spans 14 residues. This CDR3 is CASGTGFSNQPQHF. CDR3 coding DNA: TGTGCCAGCGGGACAGGGTTTAGCAATCAGCCCCAGCATTTT.

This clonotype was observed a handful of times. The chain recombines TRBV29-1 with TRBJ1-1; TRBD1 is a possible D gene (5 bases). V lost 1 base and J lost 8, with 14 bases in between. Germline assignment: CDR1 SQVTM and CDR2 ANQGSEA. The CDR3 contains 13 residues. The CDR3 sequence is CSVEGRTKVEAFF. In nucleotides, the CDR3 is TGCAGCGTTGAAGGCCGGACAAAGGTAGAAGCTTTCTTT.

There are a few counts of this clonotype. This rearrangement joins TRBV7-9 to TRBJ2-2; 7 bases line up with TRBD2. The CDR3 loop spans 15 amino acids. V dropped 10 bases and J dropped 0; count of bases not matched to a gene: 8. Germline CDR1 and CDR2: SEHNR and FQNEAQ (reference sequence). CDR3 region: CATIWAGANTGELFF. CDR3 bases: TGTGCCACGATATGGGCGGGGGCGAACACCGGGGAGCTGTTTTTT.

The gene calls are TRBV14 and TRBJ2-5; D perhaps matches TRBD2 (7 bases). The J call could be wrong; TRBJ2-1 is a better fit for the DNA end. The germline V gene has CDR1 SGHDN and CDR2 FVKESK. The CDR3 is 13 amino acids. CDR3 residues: CASRPTGRDEQFF. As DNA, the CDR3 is TGTGCCAGCAGACCTACAGGGAGGGATGAGCAGTTCTTC.

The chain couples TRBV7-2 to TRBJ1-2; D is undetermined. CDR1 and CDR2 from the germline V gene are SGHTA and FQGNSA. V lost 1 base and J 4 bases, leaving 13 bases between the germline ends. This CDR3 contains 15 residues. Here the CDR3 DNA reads TGTGCCAGCAGCTTAGTGTCCGTGGGGAGCTATGGCTACACCTTC. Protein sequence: CASSLVSVGSYGYTF.

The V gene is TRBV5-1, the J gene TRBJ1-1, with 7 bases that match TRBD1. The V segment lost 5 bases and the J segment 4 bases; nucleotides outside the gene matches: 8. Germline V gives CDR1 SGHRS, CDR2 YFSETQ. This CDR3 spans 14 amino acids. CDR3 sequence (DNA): TGCGCCAGCAGTTTACAGGGGCAGGTCACTGAAGCTTTCTTT. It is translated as CASSLQGQVTEAFF.

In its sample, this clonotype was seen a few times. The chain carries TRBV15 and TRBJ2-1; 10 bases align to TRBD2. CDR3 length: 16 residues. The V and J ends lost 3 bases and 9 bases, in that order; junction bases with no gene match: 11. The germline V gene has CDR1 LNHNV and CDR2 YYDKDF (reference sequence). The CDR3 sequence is CATSRKAGGQLSEQFF. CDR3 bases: TGTGCCACCAGCAGGAAAGCGGGGGGGCAATTGAGTGAGCAGTTCTTC.

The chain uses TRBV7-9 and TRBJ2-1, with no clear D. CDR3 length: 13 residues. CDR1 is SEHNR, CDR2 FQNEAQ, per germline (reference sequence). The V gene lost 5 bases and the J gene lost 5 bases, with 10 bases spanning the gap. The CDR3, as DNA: TGTGCCAGCAGCGGATCAGAGAACAATGAGCAGTTCTTC. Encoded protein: CASSGSENNEQFF.

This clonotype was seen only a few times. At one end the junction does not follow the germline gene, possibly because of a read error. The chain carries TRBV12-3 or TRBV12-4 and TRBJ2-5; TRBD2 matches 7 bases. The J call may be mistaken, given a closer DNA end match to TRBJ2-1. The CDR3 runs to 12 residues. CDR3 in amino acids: CAGSGDSGEQFF. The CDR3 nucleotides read TGTGCCGGCAGCGGGGACTCGGGTGAGCAGTTCTTC.

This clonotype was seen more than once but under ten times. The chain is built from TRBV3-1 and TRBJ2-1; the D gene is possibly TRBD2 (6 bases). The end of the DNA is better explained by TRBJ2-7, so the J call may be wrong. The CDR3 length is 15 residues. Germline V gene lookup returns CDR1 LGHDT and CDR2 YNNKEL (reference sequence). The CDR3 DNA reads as TGTGCCAGCAGCCAAGAGGCTAGCGCTGTGTCCGAGCAGTACTTC. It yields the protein CASSQEASAVSEQYF.

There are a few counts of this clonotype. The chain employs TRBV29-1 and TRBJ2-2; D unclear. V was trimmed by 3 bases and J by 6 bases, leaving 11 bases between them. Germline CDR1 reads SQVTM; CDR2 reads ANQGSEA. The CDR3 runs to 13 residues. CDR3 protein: CSVDQAGAGELFF. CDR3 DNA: TGCAGCGTTGACCAGGCCGGTGCCGGGGAGCTGTTTTTT.

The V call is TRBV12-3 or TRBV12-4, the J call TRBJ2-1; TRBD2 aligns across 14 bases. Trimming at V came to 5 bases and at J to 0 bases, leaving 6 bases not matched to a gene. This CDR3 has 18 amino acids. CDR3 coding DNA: TGTGCCAGCAGTAGGACTAGCGGGGGGACCAGCTCCTACAATGAGCAGTTCTTC. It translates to CASSRTSGGTSSYNEQFF.

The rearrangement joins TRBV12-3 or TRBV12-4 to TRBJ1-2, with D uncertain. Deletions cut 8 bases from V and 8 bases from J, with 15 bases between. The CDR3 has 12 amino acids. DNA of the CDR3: TGTGCCAGCTCCCATTGGGCGAGAGGCTACACCTTC. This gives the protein CASSHWARGYTF.

Here the CDR3 DNA reads TGCAGCGCCTGGACAGGAGGTGTGGTGGATGGCTACACCTTC. Its protein is CSAWTGGVVDGYTF. This chain connects TRBV29-1 to TRBJ1-2; TRBD1 matches at 7 bases. CDR1 SQVTM and CDR2 ANQGSEA come from the germline V gene. V shed 7 bases, J shed 6 bases, and the junction held 14 bases outside the gene matches. The length of the CDR3 is 14 residues.

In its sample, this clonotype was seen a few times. This CDR3 reads CSVVTANVLTF. CDR3 DNA sequence: TGCAGCGTTGTAACCGCCAACGTCCTGACTTTC. The chain uses TRBV29-1 and TRBJ2-6, with D uncertain. The CDR3 extends over 11 amino acids. Germline lookup yields CDR1 SQVTM and CDR2 ANQGSEA. The V and J ends lost 4 bases and 7 bases respectively, with 5 bases between them.

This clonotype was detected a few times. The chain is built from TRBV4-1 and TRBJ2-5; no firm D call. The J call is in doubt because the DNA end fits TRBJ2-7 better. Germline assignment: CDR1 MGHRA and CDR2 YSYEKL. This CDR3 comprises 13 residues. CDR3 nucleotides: TGCGCCAGCAGCCCAGGTTACGACTACGAGCAGTACTTC. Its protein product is CASSPGYDYEQYF.

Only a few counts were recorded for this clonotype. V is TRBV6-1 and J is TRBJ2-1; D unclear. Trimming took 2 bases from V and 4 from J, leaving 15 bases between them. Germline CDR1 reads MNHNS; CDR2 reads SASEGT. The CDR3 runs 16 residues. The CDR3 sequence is CASSESFELLYNEQFF. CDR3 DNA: TGTGCCAGCAGTGAAAGCTTCGAACTCTTATACAATGAGCAGTTCTTC.

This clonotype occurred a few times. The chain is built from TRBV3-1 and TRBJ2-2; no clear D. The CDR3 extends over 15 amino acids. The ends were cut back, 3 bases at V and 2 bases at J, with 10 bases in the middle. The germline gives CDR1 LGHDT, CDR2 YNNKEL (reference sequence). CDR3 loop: CASSHPRVNTGELFF. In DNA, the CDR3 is TGTGCCAGCAGCCACCCCCGGGTCAACACCGGGGAGCTGTTTTTT.